Each of the 25 T cell receptor beta chains below was sequenced from the same sample in a study of shared clonotypes between healthy human individuals. Profiling relied on immunoSEQ multiplex PCR, and the TCRdb table lists in-frame clones only, not all of them. The sample lists approximately 340,000 clones, around 67% occurring once. The material sequenced was memory CD4+ T cells sorted from blood. This sample's subset: CD45RA-negative fraction. The receptors derive from a man aged 25-45 years in good health.

The chain carries TRBV30 and TRBJ2-5, with D possibly called TRBD1 or TRBD2 (6 bases each). The CDR3 runs 14 residues. Germline V gene lookup returns CDR1 GTSNPN and CDR2 SVGIG (reference sequence). Trimming pared 6 bases from V and 5 bases from J, leaving 19 bases between. In nucleotides, the CDR3 is TGTGCCTGCATAGGGACACTTGGGAGGGAGACCCAGTACTTC. This sequence encodes CACIGTLGRETQYF.

V and J are TRBV5-1 and TRBJ1-4, with D possibly being TRBD1 (6 bases). The CDR3 contains 16 residues. In germline, CDR1 is SGHRS, CDR2 YFSETQ. V was pared by 1 base and J by 10 bases, with 20 bases between. The CDR3 is CASSLSGDSSKGKLFF. The CDR3 coding sequence is TGCGCCAGCAGCTTGTCAGGGGATTCTTCGAAGGGAAAACTGTTTTTT.

The genes are TRBV5-5 and TRBJ2-7; 14 nucleotides match TRBD2. CDR1 and CDR2 from the germline V gene are SGHKS and YYEKEE (reference sequence). V lost 4 bases to trimming and J lost 7 bases; unmatched junction nucleotides: 10. This CDR3 has 16 amino acids. The CDR3 DNA sequence: TGTGCCAGCAGCCCGGGACTAGCGGGAGTAGCGGGGGAGCAGTACTTC. Translating gives CASSPGLAGVAGEQYF.

J is TRBJ1-4 and V is TRBV19, with TRBD1 as a possible D gene (5 bases). CDR3 length equals 16 residues. Germline loops: CDR1 LNHDA, CDR2 SQIVND (reference sequence). V lost 3 bases and J 6 bases, leaving 17 bases between the germline ends. The CDR3 nucleotides read TGTGCCAGTAGTATTTCCCCAGGGCCGGGGGATGAAAAACTGTTTTTT. This codes for CASSISPGPGDEKLFF. Full variable domain (outside the CDR3, taken from reference TRBV19 and TRBJ1-4): DGGITQSPKYLFRKEGQNVTLSCEQNLNHDAMYWYRQDPGQGLRLIYYSQIVNDFQKGDIAEGYSVSREKKESFPLTVTSAQKNPTAFYLCASSISPGPGDEKLFFGSGTQLSVL.

The chain couples TRBV7-4 to TRBJ2-7, with TRBD2 matching 7 bases. Germline loops: CDR1 SGHVT, CDR2 SQSDAQ. The V gene end was trimmed by 3 bases and the J gene end by 2 bases; junction bases not matched to a gene: 4. The CDR3 has 14 amino acids. CDR3 region: CASSLAGVAYEQYF. The DNA for the CDR3 is TGTGCCAGCAGCTTGGCGGGAGTAGCCTACGAGCAGTACTTC.

This chain links TRBV7-8 with TRBJ1-6, with unresolved D. CDR3 length: 14 amino acids. CDR1 is SGHVS, CDR2 FQNEAQ, per germline. V gave up 0 bases and J gave up 14 bases, with 14 bases separating them. CDR3 DNA: TGTGCCAGCAGCTTAGCGGGTAAAGTCGGATCCCTCCACTTT. Its protein is CASSLAGKVGSLHF.

In its sample, this clone was seen a few times. The V and J genes are TRBV27 and TRBJ2-1; 8 positions match TRBD2. Germline loops: CDR1 MNHEY, CDR2 SMNVEV (reference sequence). The CDR3 is 16 amino acids. Trimming cost V 9 bases and J 7 bases; bases outside gene matches: 17. The CDR3 bases are TGTGCCAGTTGGGGGCCGGGACTAGGGGTGGGGAATGAGCAGTTCTTC. Its protein product is CASWGPGLGVGNEQFF.

CDR3 sequence reads: CSVRLSGSTDTQYF. The DNA for the CDR3 is TGCAGCGTCCGACTTAGCGGGAGCACAGATACGCAGTATTTT. The chain links TRBV29-1 to TRBJ2-3; 7 bases fit TRBD2. CDR3 length: 14 residues. V lost 6 bases to trimming and J lost 0 bases; unmatched junction nucleotides: 6. Germline-derived CDR1 and CDR2 are SQVTM and ANQGSEA.

The chain links TRBV12-1 to TRBJ1-5; the tabulated D call, TRBD1, remains unverified against the DNA. TRBV12-1 is labeled a pseudogene. This CDR3 spans 14 amino acids. CDR3 protein: CASSSPGGVQPQHF. The CDR3 DNA is TGTGCCAGCAGCTCCCCAGGGGGAGTTCAGCCCCAGCATTTT.

This clone was seen a single time. The chain links TRBV19 to TRBJ2-3; 9 bases are a match to TRBD1. This CDR3 is built from 20 residues. Germline CDR1 and CDR2: LNHDA and SQIVND (reference sequence). V lost 7 bases to trimming and J lost 0 bases; unmatched junction nucleotides: 20. CDR3 residues: CASKARTGDRGRSSTDTQYF. The CDR3 coding sequence is TGTGCCAGTAAGGCCCGGACAGGGGATCGGGGAAGGTCTAGCACAGATACGCAGTATTTT.

This clone was counted between two and nine times. The chain employs TRBV19 and TRBJ2-5; the match to TRBD2 covers 11 bases. Unmatched junction bases numbered 5, after V lost 3 bases and J lost 5 bases. Germline assignment: CDR1 LNHDA and CDR2 SQIVND (reference sequence). The CDR3 is 15 residues long. CDR3 residues: CASSMTSGTGETQYF. The CDR3 DNA reads as TGTGCCAGTAGTATGACTAGCGGGACCGGGGAGACCCAGTACTTC.

The rearrangement joins TRBV5-4 to TRBJ2-1; 9 bases fit TRBD2. Germline trimming cut 0 bases from V and 7 bases from J; bases unmatched to any gene: 8. This CDR3 is 16 amino acids long. Germline values: CDR1 SGHNT, CDR2 YYREEE (reference sequence). The CDR3 DNA reads TGTGCCAGCAGCTTGGGGAGCGGGAGGCTCCTGAATGAGCAGTTCTTC. It yields the protein CASSLGSGRLLNEQFF.

The chain has TRBV5-1 and TRBJ1-1, with D possibly TRBD1 on 6 matching bases. Germline lookup yields CDR1 SGHRS and CDR2 YFSETQ. This CDR3 is 15 amino acids long. The V gene lost 0 bases and the J gene lost 1 base, with 10 bases spanning the gap. The CDR3 is CASSLDGQPNTEAFF. The CDR3 coding sequence is TGCGCCAGCAGCTTGGACGGACAGCCGAACACTGAAGCTTTCTTT.

This clone showed up just a few times. The chain couples TRBV7-2 to TRBJ1-5; TRBD1 matches at 7 bases. The CDR3 is 13 residues long. Germline V gene lookup returns CDR1 SGHTA and CDR2 FQGNSA. Trimming cost V 5 bases and J 5 bases; bases outside gene matches: 3. CDR3 sequence reads: CASSPRGDQPQHF. CDR3 in DNA: TGTGCCAGCAGCCCCAGGGGGGATCAGCCCCAGCATTTT.

The chain recombines TRBV7-9 with TRBJ1-2; TRBD1 matches at 7 bases. Germline loops: CDR1 SEHNR, CDR2 FQNEAQ (reference sequence). The J segment lost 7 bases and the V segment lost 2 bases, leaving 4 bases of the junction unmatched. The CDR3 length is 13 residues. The CDR3 spells CASSLRGQTGYTF. In DNA form, the CDR3 reads TGTGCCAGCAGCTTAAGGGGACAGACTGGCTACACCTTC.

The V and J genes are TRBV10-2 and TRBJ2-1; tentative D call: TRBD2 (6 bases). This CDR3 comprises 12 residues. Germline CDR1 WSHSY, CDR2 SAAADI. The ends were cut back, 6 bases at V and 10 bases at J, with 13 bases in the middle. CDR3 DNA: TGCGCCAGCAGCGGACTACCAAGAGAGCAGTTCTTC. This translates into CASSGLPREQFF.

This clone appeared a few times. The V gene is TRBV27, the J gene TRBJ2-1; TRBD1 matches at 10 bases. The CDR3 runs to 13 residues. Trimming took 5 bases from V and 9 from J; bases not matched to a gene: 4. From germline, CDR1 is MNHEY and CDR2 SMNVEV (reference sequence). CDR3 nucleotides: TGTGCCAGCAGTGGACAGGGGGTGGGTGAGCAGTTCTTC. This translates into CASSGQGVGEQFF.

Regarding this clone: Distinct nucleotide sequences in the sample also encode this CDR3. The chain joins TRBV7-9 to TRBJ1-4, with D unresolved. V dropped 4 bases and J dropped 4 bases, with 4 bases sitting between them. The CDR3 consists of 12 residues. Germline lookup yields CDR1 SEHNR and CDR2 FQNEAQ (reference sequence). The chain's CDR3 is CASSSRNEKLFF. The CDR3 DNA sequence: TGTGCCAGCAGCTCGCGTAATGAAAAACTGTTTTTT. Full variable domain (remainder filled in from reference TRBV7-9 and TRBJ1-4): DTGVSQNPRHKITKRGQNVTFRCDPISEHNRLYWYRQTLGQGPEFLTYFQNEAQLEKSRLLSDRFSAERPKGSFSTLEIQRTEQGDSAMYLCASSSRNEKLFFGSGTQLSVL.

The chain has TRBV30 and TRBJ1-6, with 7 bases lining up with TRBD1. Germline V gene lookup returns CDR1 GTSNPN and CDR2 SVGIG (reference sequence). CDR3 length equals 15 residues. The V segment lost 8 bases and the J segment 0 bases; nucleotides outside the gene matches: 7. For the CDR3, the DNA is TGTGCCCACAGGGGTCCCAGCTCCTATAATTCACCCCTCCACTTT. This sequence encodes CAHRGPSSYNSPLHF. The full variable domain, with the rest looked up from reference TRBV30 and TRBJ1-6, is SQTIHQWPATLVQPVGSPLSLECTVEGTSNPNLYWYRQAAGRGLQLLFYSVGIGQISSEVPQNLSASRPQDRQFILSSKKLLLSDSGFYLCAHRGPSSYNSPLHFGNGTRLTVT.

V usage is TRBV5-1 and J usage is TRBJ2-1, with 9 bases identical to TRBD2. The CDR3 loop spans 17 amino acids. CDR1 and CDR2 (germline): SGHRS, YFSETQ. V lost 0 bases, J lost 6 bases, and 10 bases stayed unmatched. The CDR3 DNA reads as TGCGCCAGCAGCTTGGTTCGGTCTAGCGGGAACCCCAATGAGCAGTTCTTC. Its protein is CASSLVRSSGNPNEQFF.

The chain recombines TRBV29-1 with TRBJ1-1, with D possibly being TRBD1 (6 bases). With 7 bases removed from V and 0 bases from J, the gap between germline ends came to 12 bases. The CDR3 contains 13 residues. Per the germline V gene, CDR1 is SQVTM and CDR2 is ANQGSEA. In DNA form, the CDR3 reads TGCAGCGCGAGGGGACATTTGAACACTGAAGCTTTCTTT. Amino acids: CSARGHLNTEAFF.

The chain's CDR3 is CASSQRPGQGTYEQYF. The CDR3, as DNA: TGTGCCAGCAGCCAACGTCCGGGACAGGGGACCTACGAGCAGTACTTC. The chain joins TRBV14 to TRBJ2-7, with 10 positions matching TRBD1. This CDR3 has 16 residues. Looked up from germline, CDR1 is SGHDN and CDR2 is FVKESK. Losses at the gene ends were 2 bases for V and 2 bases for J; bases not matched to a gene: 6. Complete variable domain (other parts from reference TRBV14 and TRBJ2-7): EAGVTQFPSHSVIEKGQTVTLRCDPISGHDNLYWYRRVMGKEIKFLLHFVKESKQDESGMPNNRFLAERTGGTYSTLKVQPAELEDSGVYFCASSQRPGQGTYEQYFGPGTRLTVT.

The chain is built from TRBV9 and TRBJ2-3, with 9 bases matching TRBD1. In germline, CDR1 is SGDLS, CDR2 YYNGEE. This CDR3 spans 16 amino acids. The V gene end was trimmed by 3 bases and the J gene end by 0 bases; junction bases not matched to a gene: 5. CDR3 DNA: TGTGCCAGCAGCGCCACAGGGGGCAGCAGCACAGATACGCAGTATTTT. It codes for CASSATGGSSTDTQYF.

The rearrangement joins TRBV5-1 to TRBJ2-7; D not resolved. The CDR3 runs to 13 residues. Deletions cut 4 bases from V and 0 bases from J, with 8 bases between. In germline, CDR1 is SGHRS, CDR2 YFSETQ. In DNA form, the CDR3 reads TGCGCCAGCAGCATCACGAGCTCCTACGAGCAGTACTTC. As protein: CASSITSSYEQYF.

This clone was observed once. The V call is TRBV6-6, the J call TRBJ2-1, with D perhaps matching TRBD1 or TRBD2 (6 bases each). The ends were cut back, 4 bases at V and 3 bases at J, with 16 bases in the middle. There are 16 residues in the CDR3. Germline V gene lookup returns CDR1 MNHNY and CDR2 SVGAGI (reference sequence). CDR3 DNA sequence: TGTGCCAGCAGTTCTTTACAGGGAGGTCTCTACAATGAGCAGTTCTTC. Amino acids: CASSSLQGGLYNEQFF.